This T cell receptor beta chain emerged from a study of PD-1 blockade in classical Hodgkin lymphoma. TCRdb's table, derived via immunoSEQ multiplex PCR, lists solely in-frame clones and lacks some. The data hold about 76,000 clones, with about 89% observed a single time. Losses at the gene ends were 4 bases for V and 4 bases for J; bases not matched to a gene: 8. The germline CDR1 and CDR2 sequences are SEHNR and FQNEAQ (reference sequence). CDR3 length equals 16 residues. Worth noting for this clone: Its specificity is not known.

Relapses following autologous stem cell transplantation were seen in all patients, with brentuximab vedotin exposure varying. Complete response, partial response or progressive disease was each patient's best response. General study results and limits: Diversity in CD4+ TCRs, unlike that measured in CD8+ TCRs, had risen significantly by C4D1. Healthy donors reportedly exceeded newly diagnosed patients in baseline TCR diversity.

This TCR was recovered from a human donor with classical Hodgkin lymphoma. The sample consisted of peripheral blood mononuclear cells (PBMCs), taken at baseline. The V gene is TRBV7-9, the J gene TRBJ2-3, with 10 positions matching TRBD1. CDR3 loop: CASSSNPGQGSDTQYF. For the CDR3, the DNA is TGTGCCAGCAGCTCTAACCCGGGACAGGGGTCAGATACGCAGTATTTT.